This T cell receptor (beta chain) was sequenced for a study of STAT5B mutations in CD4+ large granular lymphocyte leukemia. Study at large: The CDR3 'QG' motif was associated with a particular HLA allele among healthy donors.

The study, taken as a whole, reports: Top patient clones used TRBV06 genes more often: 8/27 versus 2/35 in controls. Main leukemic clonotypes were patient-specific, but roughly 25% appeared at low frequency elsewhere.

Controls came from buffy coats of healthy blood donors. About this clone: What it binds is unknown.

Produced via immunoSEQ multiplex PCR; TCRdb's table is partial and in-frame only. The sample consists of about 45,000 clones, approximately 83% of them appearing once. The CDR3 extends over 17 amino acids. CDR1 is SGHDT, CDR2 YYEEEE, per germline. The trim removed 4 bases at V and 2 bases at J, leaving 8 bases unmatched. The sequenced sample consisted of CD4+ T cells from blood buffy coats. This TCR came from a human donor in good health. The rearrangement uses TRBV5-6 and TRBJ2-2; 10 nucleotides line up with TRBD2. The CDR3 DNA follows: TGTGCCAGCAGCCGCTGGAGCGGGAGGGTTAACACCGGGGAGCTGTTTTTT. Amino acids: CASSRWSGRVNTGELFF.